Shown below are 32 T cell receptor beta chains from a single sample sequenced in a study of T cells in Graves' hyperthyroidism and ophthalmopathy. The TCR beta CDR3 regions underwent amplification using RNA transcripts as the source. HTBI primers drove first-round RT-PCR of the TCR CDR3. TCRdb used MiXCR to reprocess the multiplex PCR reads, holding one entry per CDR3 protein. The sample lists roughly 500,000 distinct CDR3 sequences, 35% to 50% seen once, with around 44% in the top ten. The sequencing input was peripheral blood or thyroid tissue (not recorded which). These receptors were collected from an adult woman with Graves' disease, either hyperthyroidism or ophthalmopathy (not recorded which).

V usage is TRBV24-1 and J usage is TRBJ2-5, with D perhaps matching TRBD2 (6 bases). The CDR3 loop spans 15 amino acids. Deletions cut 4 bases from V and 2 bases from J, with 13 bases between. Germline lookup yields CDR1 KGHDR and CDR2 SFDVKD. The CDR3 DNA reads TGTGCCACCAGTGAAGGTAGGACTACGCAAGAGACCCAGTACTTC. Translation: CATSEGRTTQETQYF.

This clonotype was recorded many times. The chain carries TRBV5-8 and TRBJ1-2; D is ambiguous. From germline, CDR1 is SGHTS and CDR2 YDEGEE. V was trimmed by 0 bases and J by 3 bases, leaving 15 bases between them. The CDR3 extends over 16 amino acids. DNA for the CDR3: TGTGCCAGCAGCTTGGAGATGGTCCTCGGGGACTATGGCTACACCTTC. Encoded protein: CASSLEMVLGDYGYTF.

This clonotype appeared once. V is TRBV7-2 and J is TRBJ1-4; no reliable D call. V lost 1 base, J lost 4 bases, and 10 bases lay in between. Germline V lookup: CDR1 SGHTA, CDR2 FQGNSA. This CDR3 has 15 amino acids. CDR3 nucleotide sequence: TGTGCCAGCAGCTTAGTACCCAAGCATAATGAAAAACTGTTTTTT. Its protein is CASSLVPKHNEKLFF.

This clonotype was seen a few times. This rearrangement joins TRBV19 to TRBJ2-2; D might be TRBD1 or TRBD2, each matching 5 bases. Trimming removed 0 bases from V and 3 bases from J, with 14 bases in between. CDR1 and CDR2 from the germline V gene are LNHDA and SQIVND (reference sequence). This CDR3 region has 17 residues. DNA for the CDR3: TGTGCCAGTAGTATAGATCGCATGGGGGTCGACACCGGGGAGCTGTTTTTT. As protein: CASSIDRMGVDTGELFF.

The chain joins TRBV20-1 to TRBJ1-4; TRBD1 aligns across 9 bases. J was trimmed by 10 bases and V by 0 bases; bases with no gene match: 12. This CDR3 is 16 amino acids long. The germline CDR1 and CDR2 sequences are DFQATT and SNEGSKA (reference sequence). CDR3 region: CSARDSSGTGMRKLFF. CDR3 DNA sequence: TGCAGTGCTAGAGATAGTAGCGGGACAGGGATGCGAAAACTGTTTTTT.

CDR3 amino acids: CAISESFARDDGYTF. The CDR3 coding sequence is TGTGCCATCAGTGAGTCGTTTGCCAGGGACGATGGCTACACCTTC. The rearrangement uses TRBV10-3 and TRBJ1-2; tentative D call: TRBD1 (5 bases). Germline V gene sequence: CDR1 ENHRY, CDR2 SYGVKD. CDR3 length: 15 residues. The germline V and J ends were trimmed by 0 bases and 6 bases, with 14 bases remaining between them.

The chain links TRBV6-2 or TRBV6-3 to TRBJ2-5; 8 bases map to TRBD2. The ends lost 5 bases at V and 2 bases at J; junction bases unmatched: 13. Germline V gives CDR1 MNHEY, CDR2 SVGEGT. This CDR3 has 17 amino acids. CDR3 sequence: CASSPPVKSGRQETQYF. DNA for the CDR3: TGTGCCAGCAGTCCTCCAGTTAAGAGCGGGAGACAAGAGACCCAGTACTTC.

Concerning this clonotype itself: Relative to the germline gene, one junction end is altered; a read error may explain this. The V call is TRBV7-6, the J call TRBJ2-5; TRBD1 might be the D (5 bases). The CDR3 covers 13 residues. Germline V lookup: CDR1 SGHVS, CDR2 FNYEAQ. This CDR3 reads CASSFGASETRYF. The CDR3 DNA is TGTGCCAGCAGCTTTGGGGCGTCCGAGACCCGGTACTTC.

This clonotype was detected a few times. The junction departs from germline at one end; a sequencing error may be responsible. This chain joins TRBV20-1 and TRBJ2-6, with D perhaps matching TRBD1 (5 bases). Germline V gene lookup returns CDR1 DFQATT and CDR2 SNEGSKA (reference sequence). The CDR3 covers 11 residues. CDR3 sequence (DNA): TGCAGTGCCGATGGGGCCCACGTCCTGACTTTC. Encoded protein: CSADGAHVLTF.

V is TRBV4-1 and J is TRBJ2-3, with 7 bases fitting TRBD1. The CDR3 sequence is 14 residues long. Trimming at V came to 1 base and at J to 6 bases, leaving 4 bases not matched to a gene. Germline V gives CDR1 MGHRA, CDR2 YSYEKL. The CDR3 nucleotides are TGCGCCAGCAGCCAAGGACAGGGAAGCGATACGCAGTATTTT. Amino acid sequence: CASSQGQGSDTQYF.

The chain couples TRBV30 to TRBJ1-5; no clear D. Looked up from germline, CDR1 is GTSNPN and CDR2 is SVGIG (reference sequence). The V end lost 2 bases, the J end lost 0 bases, and 11 bases lay between the germline ends. The CDR3 is 15 residues long. The CDR3 DNA follows: TGTGCCTGGAGTTCTCCATTCTATAGCAATCAGCCCCAGCATTTT. Protein sequence: CAWSSPFYSNQPQHF.

The chain links TRBV20-1 to TRBJ2-5; D is uncertain. Trimming shortened V by 1 base and J by 5 bases, and 8 bases separated the two germline ends. Germline CDR1 DFQATT, CDR2 SNEGSKA (reference sequence). This CDR3 has 12 residues. The CDR3 here is CSARVTLETQYF. Here the CDR3 DNA reads TGCAGTGCTAGAGTGACGTTGGAGACCCAGTACTTC.

This clonotype has only a few counts. The genes are TRBV7-9 and TRBJ2-7; D call uncertain. V was pared by 1 base and J by 5 bases, with 9 bases between. The CDR3 has 13 residues. Per germline, CDR1 SEHNR and CDR2 FQNEAQ (reference sequence). The CDR3 here is CASSLVDGDEQYF. The CDR3 DNA sequence: TGTGCCAGCAGCTTAGTGGACGGCGACGAGCAGTACTTC.

The chain recombines TRBV7-3 with TRBJ2-7; no reliable D call. V was cut by 4 bases and J by 7 bases, with 11 bases left in between. The CDR3 loop spans 12 amino acids. CDR1 and CDR2 from the germline V gene are SGHTA and FQGTGA. The CDR3 spells CASSSYGGEQYF. CDR3 DNA sequence: TGTGCCAGCAGCTCATACGGTGGAGAGCAGTACTTC.

Ten or more counts support this clonotype. CDR3 DNA sequence: TGCAGTGCTAGTCAGGGGCTAAACACCGGGGAGCTGTTTTTT. Translating it yields CSASQGLNTGELFF. The rearrangement uses TRBV20-1 and TRBJ2-2, with D possibly being TRBD1 (6 bases). Germline V gene data show CDR1 as DFQATT and CDR2 as SNEGSKA (reference sequence). V dropped 3 bases and J dropped 2 bases, with 10 bases sitting between them. CDR3 length: 14 amino acids.

The chain combines TRBV30 with TRBJ1-3; no definite D call. The CDR3 covers 13 residues. The germline V and J ends were trimmed by 4 bases and 9 bases, with 16 bases remaining between them. Per the germline V gene, CDR1 is GTSNPN and CDR2 is SVGIG (reference sequence). CDR3 bases: TGTGCCTGGACACGATTCAAGCGGGGCACCATATATTTT. Its translation is CAWTRFKRGTIYF.

The chain is built from TRBV10-3 and TRBJ2-2; 8 positions agree with TRBD1. CDR1 is ENHRY and CDR2 is SYGVKD in the germline V gene. The CDR3 extends over 12 amino acids. J was trimmed by 8 bases and V by 9 bases; bases with no gene match: 5. CDR3 sequence: CAMSGGSGELFF. The CDR3 DNA sequence: TGTGCCATGTCAGGGGGCTCGGGGGAGCTGTTTTTT.

This chain uses TRBV7-9 with TRBJ1-4; D call uncertain. Germline values: CDR1 SEHNR, CDR2 FQNEAQ (reference sequence). V dropped 3 bases and J dropped 8 bases, with 10 bases sitting between them. The CDR3 runs 13 residues. The CDR3 DNA follows: TGTGCCAGCAGCTTGGACGGGCAAGAAAAACTGTTTTTT. This encodes CASSLDGQEKLFF.

The gene calls are TRBV2 and TRBJ2-7, with unresolved D. From germline, CDR1 is SNHLY and CDR2 FYNNEI. The CDR3 contains 12 residues. Trimming removed 4 bases from V and 4 bases from J, with 8 bases in between. CDR3 nucleotide sequence: TGTGCCAGCAGTGCTGGCCAATACGAGCAGTACTTC. Its translation: CASSAGQYEQYF. Combining the CDR3 with reference TRBV2 and TRBJ2-7 gives the whole variable domain EPEVTQTPSHQVTQMGQEVILRCVPISNHLYFYWYRQILGQKVEFLVSFYNNEISEKSEIFDDQFSVERPDGSNFTLKIRSTKLEDSAMYFCASSAGQYEQYFGPGTRLTVT.

The chain carries TRBV7-9 and TRBJ1-4, with 7 bases lining up with TRBD1. Germline V gene lookup returns CDR1 SEHNR and CDR2 FQNEAQ (reference sequence). Germline trimming cut 1 base from V and 3 bases from J; bases unmatched to any gene: 2. The CDR3 extends over 15 amino acids. DNA for the CDR3: TGTGCCAGCAGCTTAGATGGGACAGCTAATGAAAAACTGTTTTTT. As protein: CASSLDGTANEKLFF.

This clonotype was seen at least ten times. This rearrangement joins TRBV12-3 or TRBV12-4 to TRBJ1-5; maybe TRBD1 (5 bases). This CDR3 is built from 13 residues. With 6 bases removed from V and 4 bases from J, the gap between germline ends came to 10 bases. The CDR3 reads CASRGTGNQPQHF. CDR3 coding DNA: TGTGCCAGCAGAGGGACGGGAAATCAGCCCCAGCATTTT.

This clonotype has at least ten counts. This chain joins TRBV4-2 and TRBJ2-5; D possibly corresponds to TRBD1 (6 bases). The CDR3 sequence is 15 residues long. The V gene lost 0 bases and the J gene lost 5 bases, with 13 bases spanning the gap. The germline CDR1 and CDR2 sequences are LGHNA and YNFKEQ. Written as DNA, the CDR3 is TGTGCCAGCAGCCAAGAGAGGACAGACTGGGAGACCCAGTACTTC. It is translated as CASSQERTDWETQYF.

This clonotype occurred many times. The gene calls are TRBV6-1 and TRBJ1-2; tentative D call: TRBD1 (5 bases). CDR1 and CDR2 from the germline V gene are MNHNS and SASEGT. The V and J ends lost 1 base and 8 bases respectively, with 11 bases between them. The length of the CDR3 is 13 residues. The CDR3 reads CASSEGQFDGYTF. Written as DNA, the CDR3 is TGTGCCAGCAGTGAAGGACAGTTCGACGGCTACACCTTC.

This clonotype has just one count. The chain is built from TRBV2 and TRBJ1-1; a possible D gene is TRBD1 (5 bases). The CDR3 covers 15 residues. Germline V lookup: CDR1 SNHLY, CDR2 FYNNEI. V shed 1 base and J shed 4 bases, with 13 bases lying between them. The chain's CDR3 is CASSEVQGTSTEAFF. The CDR3 coding sequence is TGTGCCAGCAGTGAAGTCCAGGGAACGAGCACTGAAGCTTTCTTT.

To note about this clonotype: A much larger clone lies one base from this, so it may be a read error. The chain recombines TRBV13 with TRBJ1-1; no definite D call. CDR3 length: 14 residues. The V gene's germline CDR1 is PRHDT and CDR2 FYEKMQ (reference sequence). In nucleotides, the CDR3 is TGTGCCAGCAGCTCAATGAGACTGAACACTGGAGCTTTCTTT. It yields the protein CASSSMRLNTGAFF.

This clonotype turned up a few times. V is TRBV9 and J is TRBJ2-5; weak D call: TRBD1 (7 bases). Trimming pared 2 bases from V and 2 bases from J, leaving 10 bases between. Germline lookup yields CDR1 SGDLS and CDR2 YYNGEE. The CDR3 is 14 residues long. The CDR3 sequence: CASSVTGRQETQYF. CDR3 DNA: TGTGCCAGCAGCGTGACAGGGAGGCAAGAGACCCAGTACTTC.

This chain uses TRBV20-1 with TRBJ1-5; D is possibly TRBD1 (5 bases). CDR1 is DFQATT and CDR2 is SNEGSKA in the germline V gene (reference sequence). This CDR3 contains 14 residues. Deletions cut 5 bases from V and 8 bases from J, with 19 bases between. The CDR3 nucleotides are TGCAGTGCTTGGCCCGGGTGGGGGGAGGAGCCCCAGCATTTT. Translation gives CSAWPGWGEEPQHF.

Regarding this clonotype: One end of the junction is discordant with germline, which a read error may explain. This chain connects TRBV10-3 to TRBJ2-5; D perhaps matches TRBD2 (6 bases). The CDR3 is 14 amino acids. Germline loops: CDR1 ENHRY, CDR2 SYGVKD. Written as DNA, the CDR3 is TGTGCCATCGCGGCGGGAACTCCGGCGGAGACCCGGTACTTC. Translating it yields CAIAAGTPAETRYF.

This chain links TRBV6-6 with TRBJ2-7; D call uncertain. The germline V gene has CDR1 MNHNY and CDR2 SVGAGI (reference sequence). V lost 0 bases and J lost 1, with 13 bases in between. The CDR3 is 16 residues long. In DNA form, the CDR3 reads TGTGCCAGCAGTTACTCGAGGCAGGACCCTTCCTACGAGCAGTACTTC. Translation gives CASSYSRQDPSYEQYF.

This chain links TRBV20-1 with TRBJ2-1, with 8 bases identical to TRBD2. The V gene's germline CDR1 is DFQATT and CDR2 SNEGSKA (reference sequence). V shed 5 bases, J shed 7 bases, and the junction held 10 bases outside the gene matches. The CDR3 has 14 residues. This CDR3 is CSARGGLLTNEQFF. CDR3 DNA sequence: TGCAGTGCTCGGGGGGGACTGCTAACGAATGAGCAGTTCTTC.

CDR3 loop: CASSPTAPQLRETQYF. CDR3 DNA sequence: TGTGCCAGCAGCCCCACAGCGCCCCAGCTGAGGGAGACCCAGTACTTC. The chain combines TRBV7-9 with TRBJ2-5; no clear D. The CDR3 extends over 16 amino acids. Germline V gene sequence: CDR1 SEHNR, CDR2 FQNEAQ (reference sequence). The V end was cut by 5 bases, the J end by 5 bases, with 21 bases between.

The J gene is TRBJ1-1, the V gene TRBV6-5; maybe TRBD1 (6 bases). CDR1 is MNHEY, CDR2 SVGAGI, per germline. This CDR3 has 15 amino acids. V dropped 0 bases and J dropped 4 bases, with 12 bases sitting between them. The CDR3 here is CASSYSWQGSTEAFF. The CDR3 DNA follows: TGTGCCAGCAGTTACTCGTGGCAGGGGTCCACTGAAGCTTTCTTT.